A selection of T cell receptor beta chains follows, all from one sample in a study of naive and memory T cell subsets. TCRdb redid the calling of the 5' RACE reads with MiXCR, one entry per CDR3 protein. The table lists about 48,000 distinct CDR3 sequences, around 4.7% of them singletons. Receptors originate from a female donor in good health. The CDR3 runs from the conserved cysteine through the conserved F or W. The D gene is left open where the match is weak. A row's size may be missing; if present it is once, few, many or a size class.

V gene	J gene	D gene	clone size	CDR3 protein	CDR3 DNA
TRBV11-3	TRBJ2-5	TRBD2	many	CASSRRLAGKQETQYF	TGTGCCAGCAGCAGACGACTAGCGGGGAAGCAAGAGACCCAGTACTTC
TRBV7-9	TRBJ2-7	-	few	CASSLEGTGPVKHF	TGTGCCAGCAGCTTAGAGGGAACCGGGCCAGTAAAGCACTTC
TRBV15	TRBJ2-7	TRBD2	-	CATSVAGGPYEQYF	TGTGCCACCAGTGTAGCGGGAGGGCCCTACGAGCAGTACTTC
TRBV4-3	TRBJ2-2	-	-	CASSQESRSGELFF	TGCGCCAGCAGCCAAGAGAGTCGGTCCGGGGAGCTGTTTTTT
TRBV7-2	TRBJ2-2	TRBD2	few	CASSFGGRSNTGELFF	TGTGCCAGCAGCTTCGGCGGGAGGTCGAACACCGGGGAGCTGTTTTTT
TRBV9	TRBJ2-7	TRBD2	many	CASSVSPGLAGVEQYF	TGTGCCAGCAGCGTAAGTCCGGGACTAGCGGGAGTCGAGCAGTACTTC
TRBV28	TRBJ2-1	-	many	CASSLSHEQFF	TGTGCCAGCAGTTTAAGCCATGAGCAGTTCTTC
TRBV5-1	TRBJ2-2	-	many	CASSLSGSYTGELFF	TGCGCCAGCAGCTTGTCTGGGAGCTACACCGGGGAGCTGTTTTTT
TRBV7-9	TRBJ1-4	-	many	CASSDLIVDEKLFF	TGTGCCAGCAGTGACCTCATTGTGGATGAAAAACTGTTTTTT
TRBV20-1	TRBJ2-5	-	many	CSASLPTSRETQYF	TGCAGTGCTAGTCTCCCTACTAGCCGAGAGACCCAGTACTTC
TRBV7-6	TRBJ2-1	-	many	CASSYSGKATNEQFF	TGTGCCAGCAGTTACTCCGGGAAGGCCACCAATGAGCAGTTCTTC
TRBV7-9	TRBJ1-1	-	many	CASSLLSNEAFF	TGTGCCAGCAGCTTATTGTCCAACGAAGCTTTCTTT
TRBV29-1	TRBJ1-2	-	-	CSVYTQSDGDTF	TGCAGCGTTTACACACAATCGGATGGCGACACCTTC
TRBV5-4	TRBJ1-1	-	many	CASSLTATEAFF	TGTGCCAGCAGTTTGACAGCCACTGAAGCTTTCTTT
TRBV28	TRBJ2-7	-	many	CASSFGGSSSYEQYF	TGTGCCAGCAGTTTTGGCGGGTCAAGCTCCTACGAGCAGTACTTC
TRBV7-9	TRBJ1-1	-	many	CASSLQGKNTEAFF	TGTGCCAGCAGCTTACAGGGGAAGAACACTGAAGCTTTCTTT
TRBV5-1	TRBJ2-3	-	many	CASSSTLTDTQYF	TGCGCCAGCAGCTCAACCCTGACAGATACGCAGTATTTT
TRBV5-6	TRBJ2-5	TRBD2	many	CASSWGLAGEETQYF	TGTGCCAGCAGCTGGGGACTAGCGGGAGAAGAGACCCAGTACTTC
TRBV6-6	TRBJ2-7	-	-	CASSYQQTGTSEQYF	TGTGCCAGCAGTTACCAGCAGACAGGGACTTCCGAGCAGTACTTC
TRBV5-5	TRBJ2-1	TRBD2	-	CASSLTAGANNEQFF	TGTGCCAGCAGCTTGACAGCGGGAGCTAACAATGAGCAGTTCTTC
TRBV5-6	TRBJ2-1	TRBD1	many	CASSSGGREQFF	TGTGCCAGCAGTTCAGGGGGCCGGGAGCAGTTCTTC
TRBV7-6	TRBJ2-1	-	many	CASSLFRGGTTFNEQFF	TGTGCCAGCAGCTTATTCAGGGGCGGGACTACGTTCAATGAGCAGTTCTTC
TRBV18	TRBJ2-1	TRBD2	many	CASSPPGTNREQFF	TGTGCCAGCTCACCTCCCGGGACTAACCGGGAGCAGTTCTTC
TRBV6-2/TRBV6-3	TRBJ1-4	-	-	CASKDGGRNEKLFF	TGTGCCAGCAAGGACGGGGGGCGAAATGAAAAACTGTTTTTT
TRBV29-1	TRBJ2-7	TRBD2	many	CSVVLAGAREQYF	TGCAGCGTTGTACTGGCGGGAGCTCGAGAGCAGTACTTC
TRBV28	TRBJ2-7	-	many	CASSFSAPLTEQYF	TGTGCCAGCAGTTTTTCGGCCCCCTTAACCGAGCAGTACTTC
TRBV7-2	TRBJ1-1	-	many	CASSLATRIMNTEAFF	TGTGCCAGCAGCTTAGCGACGAGAATCATGAACACTGAAGCTTTCTTT